The rows below give T cell receptor beta chains drawn from one sample of a study of response to subunit inactivated influenza vaccine. TCRdb re-analysed the RT-PCR reads in MiXCR, keeping a single row per CDR3 protein. The sample lists some 850,000 distinct CDR3 sequences, around 18% occurring once. This material consisted of PBMCs from blood, taken approximately 5 days after vaccination. The source is a middle-aged man who received an inactivated influenza vaccine. Each CDR3 is given with its conserved first and last residue. The D gene is left open where the match is weak. The size entry is marked missing in some rows and otherwise reads once, few, many or a size class.

J gene | V gene | D gene | clone size | CDR3 DNA | CDR3 protein
TRBJ2-5 | TRBV28 | - | - | TGTGCCAGCGGGTTCAGTGTCCCGGAGACCCAGTACTTC | CASGFSVPETQYF
TRBJ2-2 | TRBV12-3/TRBV12-4 | - | many | TGTGCCAGCAGCTTGGGCCTTAACACCGGGGAGCTGTTTTTT | CASSLGLNTGELFF
TRBJ2-1 | TRBV12-3/TRBV12-4 | - | many | TGTGCCAGCAGCTTCAGCGATGAGCAGTTCTTC | CASSFSDEQFF
TRBJ1-4 | TRBV6-1 | - | few | TGTGCCAGCAGTAGCCCAACAGGGCTTAGAGTGAAAAAACTGTTTTTT | CASSSPTGLRVKKLFF
TRBJ1-3 | TRBV20-1 | - | - | TGCAGTGCTAGAGGCTGGCAGGGAGGTGGAAACACCATATATTTT | CSARGWQGGGNTIYF
TRBJ1-6 | TRBV5-1 | - | - | TGCGCCAGCAGCTTGATGGTAGGCTTTAATTCACCCCTCCACTTT | CASSLMVGFNSPLHF
TRBJ2-7 | TRBV7-8 | - | - | TGTGCCAGCAGCTTAGTAGGATACCCCTACGAGCAGTACTTC | CASSLVGYPYEQYF
TRBJ1-2 | TRBV20-1 | TRBD1 | few | TGCAGTGCTAGCCCCCACAGGGGGGGCTATGGCTACACCTTC | CSASPHRGGYGYTF
TRBJ2-1 | TRBV5-6 | - | few | TGTGCCAGCAGCTTACTGATAACGAACAATGAGCAGTTCTTC | CASSLLITNNEQFF
TRBJ1-5 | TRBV4-1 | - | - | TGCGCCAGCAGCCAAGAATGGCAGGGGAGGAGAAGCAATCAGCCCCAGCATTTT | CASSQEWQGRRSNQPQHF
TRBJ2-7 | TRBV6-5 | - | few | TGTGCCAGCAGTTACGGCGGGTCTAGTGTCTACGAGCAGTACTTC | CASSYGGSSVYEQYF
TRBJ2-7 | TRBV5-1 | - | many | TGCGCCAGCAGCTTGGCCTCCTATCCGGGCACCTACGAGCAGTACTTC | CASSLASYPGTYEQYF
TRBJ1-5 | TRBV20-1 | - | - | TGCAGTGCTAGAGTTGCGGACAGCAACAATCAGCCCCAGCATTTT | CSARVADSNNQPQHF
TRBJ2-5 | TRBV5-1 | TRBD1 | - | TGCGCCAGCAGCTTAAGACAGGGGGTCGAAGAGACCCAGTACTTC | CASSLRQGVEETQYF
TRBJ1-1 | TRBV7-9 | - | few | TGTGCCAGCAGATGGGGGGGCGCCGACACTGAAGCTTTCTTT | CASRWGGADTEAFF
TRBJ1-1 | TRBV30 | - | few | TGTGCCTGGATTCATGCAATTGAAGCTTTCTTT | CAWIHAIEAFF
TRBJ2-1 | TRBV5-5 | - | many | TGTGCCAGCACTGGCCTAGCCTCCTACAATGAGCAGTTCTTC | CASTGLASYNEQFF
TRBJ2-5 | TRBV20-1 | TRBD1 | few | TGCAGTGCTTTAAAGGGACAGGGGAGGGAGACCCAGTACTTC | CSALKGQGRETQYF
TRBJ2-7 | TRBV7-8 | - | many | TGTGCCAGCAGCTTAGCGTATGGGGGATGGAGCTACTACGAGCAGTACTTC | CASSLAYGGWSYYEQYF
TRBJ1-1 | TRBV6-6 | - | few | TGTGCCAGCAGGAGAGACAGCACTGAAGCTTTCTTT | CASRRDSTEAFF
TRBJ2-3 | TRBV7-2 | TRBD2 | few | TGTGCCAGCAGCCCCCCGGGGCGGGGGGTAGGTACGCAGTATTTT | CASSPPGRGVGTQYF
TRBJ2-5 | TRBV12-3/TRBV12-4 | - | many | TGTGCCAGCAGTCCGACCGGGCCGCAAGAGACCCAGTACTTC | CASSPTGPQETQYF
TRBJ2-6 | TRBV20-1 | - | - | TGCAGTGCTAGAGATTCGGCAAAGACTAACTCTGGGGCCAACGTCCTGACTTTC | CSARDSAKTNSGANVLTF
TRBJ2-3 | TRBV13 | - | - | TGTGCCAGCAGCTTGGCCGAAGGTGGGGTTGGAGATACGCAGTATTTT | CASSLAEGGVGDTQYF